The rows below give T cell receptor beta chains drawn from one sample of a study of T cells in Graves' hyperthyroidism and ophthalmopathy. Via MiXCR, TCRdb re-called the multiplex PCR reads, giving one row per CDR3 protein. The data contain 600,000 or so distinct CDR3 sequences, around 15% of them singletons. Sequenced: blood. These receptors all stem from a woman in her 30s with Graves' hyperthyroidism. CDR3s include the opening cysteine and the closing phenylalanine or tryptophan.

j_gene: TRBJ2-1
v_gene: TRBV12-3/TRBV12-4
CDR3aa: CASSPLLGQFF

j_gene: TRBJ2-3
v_gene: TRBV28
CDR3aa: CASRLGAEREAPSTDTQYF

j_gene: TRBJ2-7
v_gene: TRBV20-1
CDR3aa: CSATLLDAEQYF

j_gene: TRBJ2-3
v_gene: TRBV7-2
CDR3aa: CASSLATGDTQYF

j_gene: TRBJ1-1
v_gene: TRBV12-3/TRBV12-4
CDR3aa: CASSLDGRGFTEAFF

j_gene: TRBJ1-1
v_gene: TRBV28
CDR3aa: CASGVSWEGPNTEAFF

j_gene: TRBJ2-7
v_gene: TRBV4-1
CDR3aa: CASSQFGLMQREKNEQYF

j_gene: TRBJ2-1
v_gene: TRBV20-1
CDR3aa: CSAREGRRAFYNEQFF

j_gene: TRBJ1-6
v_gene: TRBV6-1
CDR3aa: CASSRRQGGTHSPLHF

j_gene: TRBJ2-1
v_gene: TRBV5-6
CDR3aa: CASSFTYSGTWDGDEQFF

j_gene: TRBJ2-7
v_gene: TRBV6-2/TRBV6-3
CDR3aa: CASRLTDYSYEQYF